There are many counts of the clone carrying this T cell receptor beta chain. Its specificity is not known. Time point meaning: newly diagnosed GD, antithyroid drugs for less than 3 months. PBMC-derived RNA was used for the TCR library. The record originates from a study of regulatory T cells in long-lasting Graves disease. Study-wide results and limits: Persistent Graves' patients showed a TCR diversity that was lower than that of newly diagnosed ones.

Arm-PCR of CDR3 regions and iRepertoire HTBI primers were used to build TCR beta libraries. In TCRdb, the multiplex PCR reads were re-called with MiXCR into one record per CDR3 protein. Among more than 400,000 distinct CDR3 sequences, roughly 17% were seen once, and the ten largest hold 9% to 15%. V was clipped by 6 bases and J by 5 bases, with 20 bases between them. This CDR3 has 15 residues. This sample also belongs to another study, concerning T cells in Graves' hyperthyroidism and ophthalmopathy.

The rearrangement joins TRBV12-3 or TRBV12-4 to TRBJ2-7, with D perhaps TRBD2 (6 bases). The sample consisted of peripheral blood mononuclear cells (PBMCs), taken at new diagnosis, from a patient treated with antithyroid drugs. This TCR was sampled from a man in his forties or fifties with Graves disease. CDR3 coding DNA: TGTGCCAGCAGCAACGGGGGAGGAGGGGATGACGAGCAGTACTTC. This codes for CASSNGGGGDDEQYF.